This T cell receptor beta chain was retrieved from a study of early T cells in non-severe SARS-CoV-2 infection. The protocol attached unique molecular identifiers to individual cDNA molecules. One entry per CDR3 protein results from TCRdb running MiXCR on the 5' RACE reads. The table has 26,000 or so distinct CDR3 sequences, about 5% seen once. Trimming left V 6 bases short and J 1 base short, with 13 bases between. Germline V CDR1 and CDR2: SQVTM, ANQGSEA. This CDR3 is 15 amino acids long. The material sequenced was whole blood, taken at baseline. This clonotype was obtained from an adult who was a healthcare worker with PCR-confirmed SARS-CoV-2 infection or an uninfected control (not recorded which). The genes are TRBV29-1 and TRBJ2-6, with a tentative D call TRBD2 (5 bases). In nucleotides, the CDR3 is TGCAGCGTGAGGGCCGTGGGTTCTGGGGCCAACGTCCTGACTTTC. This codes for CSVRAVGSGANVLTF.